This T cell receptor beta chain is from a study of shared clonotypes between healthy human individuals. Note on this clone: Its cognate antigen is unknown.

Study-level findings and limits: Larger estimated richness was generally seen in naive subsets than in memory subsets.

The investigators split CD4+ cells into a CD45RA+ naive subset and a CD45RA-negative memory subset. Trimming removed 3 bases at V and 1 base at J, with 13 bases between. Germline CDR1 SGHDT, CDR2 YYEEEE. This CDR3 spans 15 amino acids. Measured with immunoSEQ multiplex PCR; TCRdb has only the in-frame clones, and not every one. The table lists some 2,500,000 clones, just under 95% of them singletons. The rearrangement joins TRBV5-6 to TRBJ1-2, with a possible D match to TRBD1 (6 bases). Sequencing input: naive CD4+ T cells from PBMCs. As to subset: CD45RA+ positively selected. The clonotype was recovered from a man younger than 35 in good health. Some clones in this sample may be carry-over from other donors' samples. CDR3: CASSWGAGYNYGYTF. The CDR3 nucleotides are TGTGCCAGCAGCTGGGGGGCAGGTTATAACTATGGCTACACCTTC.